This TCR beta chain derives from a study of cytomegalovirus exposure and HLA in healthy donors. Study summary: When 350 to 500 donors were genotyped, roughly four fifths of them were found to fall in the Caucasian-associated ancestry cluster.

For this clone: Its target is unknown.

Study outcomes and limitations: The only immune exposure information that was available was CMV serostatus. In a later analysis, across HLA loci, associated TCR counts were highest for DRB1, lowest for HLA-C. Most subjects' HLA-A and HLA-B alleles were reportedly predicted from TCR beta sequences.

The PCR used 60 Vbeta and 13 Jbeta primers. Using immunoSEQ multiplex PCR, the repertoire was profiled, and TCRdb retains in-frame clones only, with some absent. The sample includes about 120,000 clones, over 65% of them seen just once. Per the germline V gene, CDR1 is MNHNS and CDR2 is SASEGT. Trimming left V 2 bases short and J 3 bases short, with 17 bases between. There are 16 residues in the CDR3. The V gene is TRBV6-1, the J gene TRBJ2-7; D might be TRBD1 (5 bases). The sequence derives from a middle-aged woman in good health and CMV-seropositive. What was sequenced was PBMCs. As DNA, the CDR3 is TGTGCCAGCAGTGAACTGGAACAGGCGGTCCTCTACGAGCAGTACTTC. Amino acids: CASSELEQAVLYEQYF.